These 18 T cell receptor beta chains were sequenced from one sample in a study of beta chain features in type 1 diabetes. Study-level points and caveats: Patients with Type 1 diabetes showed moderately but significantly shorter TCRB CDR3s in all four CD4+ subsets.

Their antigens remain unidentified. Expressed TCRB transcripts were sequenced because the isolated RNA had all been reverse transcribed beforehand. Data came from immunoSEQ multiplex PCR; TCRdb stores just in-frame clones and leaves some out. The sample includes roughly 340,000 clones, around 12% seen only once; the top ten take about 0.01%. Material for sequencing was naive CD4+ T cells from blood. The receptors were gathered from a young woman with type 1 diabetes.

This clone has more than one count but fewer than ten. The chain is built from TRBV4-3 and TRBJ1-2; D is undetermined. The germline gives CDR1 LGHNA, CDR2 YSLEER. Trimming removed 1 base from V and 5 bases from J, with 14 bases in between. The CDR3 has 15 residues. The CDR3 nucleotides are TGCGCCAGCAGCCAAGGTCGACCACTAGGGTATGGCTACACCTTC. This codes for CASSQGRPLGYGYTF.

This clone was counted a few times. This chain joins TRBV9 and TRBJ2-4, with 7 positions matching TRBD2. After removal of 0 bases from V and 8 bases from J, the junction contained 14 bases not matched to a gene. The CDR3 runs 17 residues. CDR1 SGDLS and CDR2 YYNGEE come from the germline V gene. CDR3 in amino acids: CASSVGPASGIGDIQYF. In nucleotides, the CDR3 is TGTGCCAGCAGCGTAGGGCCGGCTAGCGGTATAGGGGACATTCAGTACTTC.

The chain couples TRBV29-1 to TRBJ1-1; a weak D match, TRBD1 (5 bases). V gave up 3 bases and J gave up 0 bases, with 8 bases separating them. Germline values: CDR1 SQVTM, CDR2 ANQGSEA. The CDR3 length is 13 residues. In DNA form, the CDR3 reads TGCAGCGTTGAGTACAGGATGAACACTGAAGCTTTCTTT. Its translation is CSVEYRMNTEAFF.

The J gene is TRBJ1-2, the V gene TRBV5-1; D is unclear. The V gene's germline CDR1 is SGHRS and CDR2 YFSETQ. The germline V and J ends were trimmed by 2 bases and 10 bases, with 15 bases remaining between them. The CDR3 totals 13 residues. The CDR3 loop reads CASSLGWAKDYTF. The CDR3 DNA reads TGCGCCAGCAGCTTAGGATGGGCTAAGGACTACACCTTC.

This chain links TRBV7-3 with TRBJ2-5; 9 positions agree with TRBD1. After removal of 5 bases from V and 5 bases from J, the junction contained 6 bases not matched to a gene. Germline V lookup: CDR1 SGHTA, CDR2 FQGTGA. CDR3 size: 14 residues. The CDR3 sequence: CASSPGTGTETQYF. The CDR3 bases are TGTGCCAGCAGCCCCGGGACAGGGACGGAGACCCAGTACTTC. Filled out from reference TRBV7-3 and TRBJ2-5, the complete variable domain reads GAGVSQTPSNKVTEKGKYVELRCDPISGHTALYWYRQSLGQGPEFLIYFQGTGAADDSGLPNDRFFAVRPEGSVSTLKIQRTERGDSAVYLCASSPGTGTETQYFGPGTRLLVL.

This sequence joins TRBV7-2 and TRBJ2-3, with D maybe TRBD1 (5 bases). Trimming shortened V by 2 bases and J by 3 bases, and 12 bases separated the two germline ends. Germline CDR1 reads SGHTA; CDR2 reads FQGNSA. The CDR3 covers 15 residues. The CDR3 region has the DNA TGTGCCAGCAGCTTATCGTACGCAGGGACAGATACGCAGTATTTT. Translating it yields CASSLSYAGTDTQYF. Full variable domain (missing parts from reference TRBV7-2 and TRBJ2-3): GAGVSQSPSNKVTEKGKDVELRCDPISGHTALYWYRQSLGQGLEFLIYFQGNSAPDKSGLPSDRFSAERTGGSVSTLTIQRTQQEDSAVYLCASSLSYAGTDTQYFGPGTRLTVL.

This clone was detected a few times. This CDR3 is CATSRDPGGPYEQYF. The CDR3 coding sequence is TGTGCCACCAGCAGAGACCCAGGGGGACCCTACGAGCAGTACTTC. The V and J genes are TRBV15 and TRBJ2-7, with 7 positions matching TRBD1. V lost 0 bases, J lost 2 bases, and 4 bases stayed unmatched. CDR1 and CDR2 from the germline V gene are LNHNV and YYDKDF (reference sequence). The CDR3 has 15 amino acids.

The chain is built from TRBV7-9 and TRBJ2-1; the match to TRBD2 covers 7 bases. Germline trimming cut 4 bases from V and 1 base from J; bases unmatched to any gene: 7. This CDR3 spans 16 amino acids. Germline V gene sequence: CDR1 SEHNR, CDR2 FQNEAQ (reference sequence). This CDR3 is CASSSSNGGSYNEQFF. Here the CDR3 DNA reads TGTGCCAGCAGCTCATCGAACGGGGGGTCCTACAATGAGCAGTTCTTC.

V and J are TRBV28 and TRBJ2-7, with D unclear. Looked up from germline, CDR1 is MDHEN and CDR2 is SYDVKM. The CDR3 contains 13 residues. V was clipped by 7 bases and J by 8 bases, with 18 bases between them. CDR3 DNA sequence: TGTGCCAGCATCTCCTCCCCTTCTATCCAGCAGTACTTC. Translation: CASISSPSIQQYF.

This clone was picked up a small number of times. V gene TRBV6-5 combines with J gene TRBJ2-7, with TRBD2 as a possible D gene (6 bases). Germline-derived CDR1 and CDR2 are MNHEY and SVGAGI. The CDR3 covers 15 residues. Trimming took 4 bases from V and 3 from J, leaving 16 bases between them. For the CDR3, the DNA is TGTGCCAGCAGTTCTGGACTACCATCATACTACGAGCAGTACTTC. Amino acids: CASSSGLPSYYEQYF.

This clone was detected only a few times. V and J are TRBV2 and TRBJ2-7, with 7 bases matching TRBD1. Germline CDR1 reads SNHLY; CDR2 reads FYNNEI. V gave up 6 bases and J gave up 10 bases; unmatched junction bases: 6. The CDR3 runs 11 residues. The CDR3 bases are TGTGCCAGCAGACCACAGGGGATACAGTACTTC. Protein sequence: CASRPQGIQYF. Full variable domain (outside the CDR3, taken from reference TRBV2 and TRBJ2-7): EPEVTQTPSHQVTQMGQEVILRCVPISNHLYFYWYRQILGQKVEFLVSFYNNEISEKSEIFDDQFSVERPDGSNFTLKIRSTKLEDSAMYFCASRPQGIQYFGPGTRLTVT.

This clone occurred a few times. The gene calls are TRBV20-1 and TRBJ1-2; D gene ambiguous. This CDR3 contains 10 residues. V shed 4 bases and J shed 5 bases, with 5 bases lying between them. Germline V gene sequence: CDR1 DFQATT, CDR2 SNEGSKA (reference sequence). This chain's CDR3 is CSATRYGYTF. As DNA, the CDR3 is TGCAGTGCTACCCGTTATGGCTACACCTTC.

The table lists this clone with a few counts. The chain employs TRBV4-3 and TRBJ2-7, with D unresolved. This CDR3 spans 12 amino acids. Trimming cost V 0 bases and J 6 bases, with 6 bases left between them. Germline V lookup: CDR1 LGHNA, CDR2 YSLEER. CDR3 sequence reads: CASSQDRIEQYF. In DNA, the CDR3 is TGCGCCAGCAGCCAAGACAGGATCGAGCAGTACTTC.

The genes are TRBV7-3 and TRBJ2-1, with a weak D call TRBD1 (5 bases). Trimming removed 4 bases from V and 9 bases from J, with 10 bases in between. The CDR3 is made up of 12 amino acids. Germline V gene data show CDR1 as SGHTA and CDR2 as FQGTGA. This CDR3 reads CASSSAQGEQFF. CDR3 coding DNA: TGTGCCAGCAGCTCCGCCCAGGGTGAGCAGTTCTTC.

J is TRBJ2-7 and V is TRBV7-2; 9 nucleotides match TRBD1. The CDR3 length is 16 residues. Germline-derived CDR1 and CDR2 are SGHTA and FQGNSA. Germline trimming cut 1 base from V and 3 bases from J; bases unmatched to any gene: 7. CDR3 nucleotide sequence: TGTGCCAGCAGCTTAGATCCGGACAGGGGTTTCTACGAGCAGTACTTC. It yields the protein CASSLDPDRGFYEQYF.

The chain carries TRBV28 and TRBJ2-7; a weak D match, TRBD2 (5 bases). CDR3 length: 13 amino acids. The V and J ends lost 3 bases and 6 bases respectively, with 12 bases between them. The germline gives CDR1 MDHEN, CDR2 SYDVKM. CDR3 DNA sequence: TGTGCCAGCAGTTTCGGGGAATTGGGCGAGCAGTACTTC. It encodes CASSFGELGEQYF.

In this sample, this clone turned up a few times. This chain's CDR3 is CASTSVGANVLTF. As DNA, the CDR3 is TGCGCCAGCACCTCCGTCGGGGCCAACGTCCTGACTTTC. The rearrangement joins TRBV5-1 to TRBJ2-6; no reliable D call. Trimming removed 6 bases at V and 4 bases at J, with 8 bases between. This CDR3 has 13 amino acids. Germline assignment: CDR1 SGHRS and CDR2 YFSETQ.

This clone was picked up a small number of times. The chain is built from TRBV7-2 and TRBJ2-1; D is uncertain. Trimming cost V 5 bases and J 5 bases, with 10 bases left between them. CDR1 is SGHTA, CDR2 FQGNSA, per germline. The CDR3 is made up of 13 amino acids. CDR3 nucleotides: TGTGCCAGCAGCCAGAGGAAAGACAATGAGCAGTTCTTC. This sequence encodes CASSQRKDNEQFF. Full variable domain (missing parts from reference TRBV7-2 and TRBJ2-1): GAGVSQSPSNKVTEKGKDVELRCDPISGHTALYWYRQSLGQGLEFLIYFQGNSAPDKSGLPSDRFSAERTGGSVSTLTIQRTQQEDSAVYLCASSQRKDNEQFFGPGTRLTVL.